The present TCR beta chain was sequenced within a study of identical twins. Study outcomes and limitations: Insertion counts were lower in abundant cord blood beta clonotypes, a trend that memory repertoires did not show.

CDR3 size: 15 residues. The V gene end was trimmed by 6 bases and the J gene end by 0 bases; junction bases not matched to a gene: 8. CDR1 and CDR2 from the germline V gene are ENHRY and SYGVKD. This clonotype was counted between two and nine times. The antigen is unknown. TCRdb ran MiXCR on the 5' RACE reads and lists one entry per CDR3 protein. The profile covers 500,000 to 550,000 distinct CDR3 sequences, with 20% to 25% appearing a single time and approximately 0.49% taken by the ten largest. The same data also went into a second study, on yellow fever vaccine responses in identical twins.

This TCR was sampled from a woman aged 18-30 years in good health. V gene TRBV10-3 combines with J gene TRBJ2-7, with 7 bases fitting TRBD1. Sequenced: CD4+ T cells sorted from blood. CDR3 nucleotides: TGTGCCATCAGATCGAGACAGGGAAGCTCCTACGAGCAGTACTTC. This translates into CAIRSRQGSSYEQYF.